These 7 T cell receptor beta chains were sequenced from one sample in a study of T cell repertoires and HLA-DP antigens. For these TCRs, the target antigens are not known. Sequencing used immunoSEQ multiplex PCR; TCRdb keeps in-frame clones, though not all of them. The sample records around 100,000 clones, 92% being singletons. Sample: CD4+ T cells from PBMCs. The receptors stem from a woman in her late teens or twenties in good health and CMV-seronegative.

The rearrangement uses TRBV25-1 and TRBJ2-3, with TRBD2 matching over 15 bases. Looked up from germline, CDR1 is MGHDK and CDR2 is SYGVNS. The ends lost 5 bases at V and 3 bases at J; junction bases unmatched: 9. The CDR3 contains 18 residues. For the CDR3, the DNA is TGTGCCAGCAGTAATCGTTGGGGACTAGCGGGGGGAACAGATACGCAGTATTTT. Protein product: CASSNRWGLAGGTDTQYF.

CDR3 amino acids: CASSVGPMWGFGANVLTF. The CDR3 region has the DNA TGTGCCAGCAGCGTAGGCCCCATGTGGGGCTTTGGGGCCAACGTCCTGACTTTC. The chain links TRBV9 to TRBJ2-6, with a tentative D call TRBD1 (5 bases). The CDR3 sequence is 18 residues long. CDR1 is SGDLS and CDR2 is YYNGEE in the germline V gene. Deletions cut 0 bases from V and 3 bases from J, with 16 bases between.

The gene calls are TRBV5-1 and TRBJ2-7; 8 positions agree with TRBD1. The CDR3 covers 14 residues. V shed 3 bases, J shed 2 bases, and the junction held 4 bases outside the gene matches. In germline, CDR1 is SGHRS, CDR2 YFSETQ. DNA of the CDR3: TGCGCCAGCAGCTACGGGACAGGAGCCTACGAGCAGTACTTC. This codes for CASSYGTGAYEQYF.

This chain uses TRBV5-4 with TRBJ2-1, with TRBD2 matching 11 bases. The CDR3 totals 16 residues. Germline lookup yields CDR1 SGHNT and CDR2 YYREEE (reference sequence). Unmatched junction bases numbered 9, after V lost 2 bases and J lost 8 bases. CDR3 sequence: CASSFTRLAGGDEQFF. For the CDR3, the DNA is TGTGCCAGCAGCTTTACGCGGCTAGCGGGAGGAGATGAGCAGTTCTTC.

The chain joins TRBV10-3 to TRBJ2-3, with D unresolved. CDR1 and CDR2 (germline): ENHRY, SYGVKD. The CDR3 consists of 13 residues. The V and J ends lost 2 bases and 4 bases respectively, with 7 bases between them. The CDR3, as DNA: TGTGCCATCAGTGAGGGGCAGTCAGATACGCAGTATTTT. Translating gives CAISEGQSDTQYF.

The genes are TRBV7-3 and TRBJ2-5; no definite D call. Trimming pared 3 bases from V and 5 bases from J, leaving 10 bases between. The CDR3 contains 13 residues. Germline CDR1 and CDR2: SGHTA and FQGTGA. CDR3 sequence reads: CASSFGLRETQYF. For the CDR3, the DNA is TGTGCCAGCAGCTTCGGGCTCAGGGAGACCCAGTACTTC.

The chain links TRBV7-9 to TRBJ2-2; D tentatively reads TRBD1 or TRBD2 (5 bases each). Trimming left V 0 bases short and J 3 bases short, with 14 bases between. Germline V gene sequence: CDR1 SEHNR, CDR2 FQNEAQ (reference sequence). The length of the CDR3 is 17 residues. Written as DNA, the CDR3 is TGTGCCAGCAGCTTAGCTTGGCGGGCAGGGCACACCGGGGAGCTGTTTTTT. This translates into CASSLAWRAGHTGELFF.